These 19 T cell receptor beta chains originate from one sample sequenced in a study of cytomegalovirus exposure and HLA in healthy donors. Sequencing used immunoSEQ multiplex PCR; TCRdb keeps in-frame clones, though not all of them. Of 200,000 to 250,000 clones in the sample, around 86% are singletons; the top ten hold approximately 2%. The sequencing input was PBMCs. Source of these receptors: a woman between 18 and 29 years old in good health and CMV-seropositive.

V and J are TRBV28 and TRBJ2-2; 8 bases agree with TRBD1. The junction had 2 bases not matched to a gene; V was cut back by 6 bases and J by 2 bases. Germline values: CDR1 MDHEN, CDR2 SYDVKM. The CDR3 is 14 residues long. The CDR3 loop reads CASRTGANTGELFF. The CDR3 region has the DNA TGTGCCAGCAGGACAGGGGCCAACACCGGGGAGCTGTTTTTT.

The chain uses TRBV4-1 and TRBJ2-7; 14 bases map to TRBD2. V lost 4 bases to trimming and J lost 4 bases; unmatched junction nucleotides: 12. The CDR3 spans 18 residues. Germline CDR1 is MGHRA and CDR2 is YSYEKL. CDR3 protein: CASSPQEGLAGVGYEQYF. CDR3 bases: TGCGCCAGCAGCCCCCAGGAGGGACTAGCGGGAGTGGGGTACGAGCAGTACTTC.

The V call is TRBV6-1, the J call TRBJ2-1, with 9 bases matching TRBD2. CDR1 MNHNS and CDR2 SASEGT come from the germline V gene. V trimming: 8 bases; J trimming: 3 bases; junction bases outside the gene matches: 8. The length of the CDR3 is 15 residues. The CDR3 coding sequence is TGTGCCAGCGCCGAGCGACTAGCGGACTACAATGAGCAGTTCTTC. Translation: CASAERLADYNEQFF.

The chain couples TRBV19 to TRBJ1-5; D gene uncertain. The CDR3 covers 15 residues. Germline loops: CDR1 LNHDA, CDR2 SQIVND (reference sequence). Trimming removed 1 base at V and 0 bases at J, with 7 bases between. CDR3 DNA sequence: TGTGCCAGTAGTATAGCAGTTTATAGCAATCAGCCCCAGCATTTT. It encodes CASSIAVYSNQPQHF.

This clone was counted a few times. V gene TRBV10-3 combines with J gene TRBJ2-7; 7 positions agree with TRBD1. Germline V gene lookup returns CDR1 ENHRY and CDR2 SYGVKD. This CDR3 is built from 14 residues. V was clipped by 3 bases and J by 0 bases; unmatched bases: 2. In nucleotides, the CDR3 is TGTGCCATCAGTGAAGGGGACAGCTCCTACGAGCAGTACTTC. Translating gives CAISEGDSSYEQYF.

The chain carries TRBV4-1 and TRBJ1-1; the match to TRBD1 covers 8 bases. V trimming: 2 bases; J trimming: 8 bases; junction bases outside the gene matches: 4. The germline V gene encodes CDR1 MGHRA and CDR2 YSYEKL. This CDR3 region has 13 residues. CDR3 protein: CASSQYTGGEAFF. As DNA, the CDR3 is TGCGCCAGCAGCCAATACACAGGGGGGGAAGCTTTCTTT.

This sequence joins TRBV27 and TRBJ2-7; D possibly corresponds to TRBD1 (6 bases). Germline V gene data show CDR1 as MNHEY and CDR2 as SMNVEV (reference sequence). The CDR3 totals 16 residues. V was cut by 6 bases and J by 0 bases, with 18 bases left in between. This chain's CDR3 is CASSFTGTPSSYEQYF. The CDR3 bases are TGTGCCAGCAGCTTCACCGGGACACCGAGCTCCTACGAGCAGTACTTC.

V gene TRBV6-1 combines with J gene TRBJ2-7; TRBD1 matches at 7 bases. After removal of 5 bases from V and 0 bases from J, the junction contained 7 bases not matched to a gene. CDR1 and CDR2 (germline): MNHNS, SASEGT. The CDR3 consists of 15 residues. The DNA for the CDR3 is TGTGCCAGCAGTAGAGGACAGGCCTACTCCTACGAGCAGTACTTC. It encodes CASSRGQAYSYEQYF.

This chain connects TRBV9 to TRBJ2-7, with no clear D. The germline CDR1 and CDR2 sequences are SGDLS and YYNGEE. The CDR3 contains 13 residues. V lost 3 bases and J 0 bases, leaving 7 bases between the germline ends. The CDR3 reads CASSGESSYEQYF. The CDR3, as DNA: TGTGCCAGCAGCGGCGAAAGCTCCTACGAGCAGTACTTC.

The J gene is TRBJ2-7, the V gene TRBV7-8; TRBD2 agrees at 7 bases. This CDR3 contains 16 residues. Germline loops: CDR1 SGHVS, CDR2 FQNEAQ. Trimming removed 1 base from V and 0 bases from J; junction bases left unmatched: 6. The CDR3 sequence: CASSLGLAESSYEQYF. The CDR3 DNA is TGTGCCAGCAGCTTAGGTCTAGCGGAAAGCTCCTACGAGCAGTACTTC.

As regards this clone: One end of the junction varies from germline; a read error may be responsible. This same CDR3 is encoded by further DNA sequences in the sample. This chain links TRBV6-5 with TRBJ2-7; 7 bases map to TRBD1. The CDR3 spans 12 residues. Per germline, CDR1 MNHEY and CDR2 SVGAGI. CDR3 coding DNA: TGCGCCAGCAGCCCGACAGGGTTCGAGCAGTACTTC. Translated, it gives CASSPTGFEQYF.

The rearrangement uses TRBV10-3 and TRBJ2-5; D may be TRBD1 (6 bases). Germline V lookup: CDR1 ENHRY, CDR2 SYGVKD. V was trimmed by 6 bases and J by 2 bases, leaving 13 bases between them. The length of the CDR3 is 14 residues. CDR3 in DNA: TGTGCCATCAGCCCCCGGACAGCTCAAGAGACCCAGTACTTC. Translated: CAISPRTAQETQYF.

The chain links TRBV19 to TRBJ2-5; D not certain. Trimming shortened V by 4 bases and J by 2 bases, and 17 bases separated the two germline ends. This CDR3 has 16 residues. Germline V gene sequence: CDR1 LNHDA, CDR2 SQIVND (reference sequence). The CDR3, as DNA: TGTGCCAGTAGTACTCTCCTAGGAACAAAACAAGAGACCCAGTACTTC. It is translated as CASSTLLGTKQETQYF.

There are a few counts of this clone. This rearrangement joins TRBV6-1 to TRBJ2-7; 10 positions match TRBD2. The ends lost 6 bases at V and 6 bases at J; junction bases unmatched: 5. The CDR3 sequence is 13 residues long. The V gene's germline CDR1 is MNHNS and CDR2 SASEGT. Written as DNA, the CDR3 is TGTGCCAGCAGCTTAGCGGGAGGAATCGAGCAGTACTTC. This translates into CASSLAGGIEQYF.

The CDR3 is CASSFVGGENIQYF. Here the CDR3 DNA reads TGTGCCAGCAGTTTTGTAGGGGGGGAAAACATTCAGTACTTC. The rearrangement joins TRBV27 to TRBJ2-4; TRBD2 is a possible D gene (7 bases). V lost 3 bases, J lost 5 bases, and 11 bases lay in between. Looked up from germline, CDR1 is MNHEY and CDR2 is SMNVEV (reference sequence). This CDR3 spans 14 amino acids.

The chain is built from TRBV5-5 and TRBJ2-1, with D maybe TRBD2 (5 bases). This CDR3 comprises 14 residues. With 2 bases removed from V and 6 bases from J, the gap between germline ends came to 12 bases. Germline loops: CDR1 SGHKS, CDR2 YYEKEE (reference sequence). The CDR3 DNA reads TGTGCCAGCAGCTTTCCACTAGTTTCCAATGAGCAGTTCTTC. Protein: CASSFPLVSNEQFF.

The CDR3 nucleotides read TGTGCCAGCAGCTTGGTGACAGGGAACACTGAAGCTTTCTTT. Amino acid sequence: CASSLVTGNTEAFF. The rearrangement links TRBV5-4 to TRBJ1-1; D is possibly TRBD1 (6 bases). Germline CDR1 and CDR2: SGHNT and YYREEE (reference sequence). Trimming shortened V by 0 bases and J by 1 base, and 7 bases separated the two germline ends. The CDR3 is 14 amino acids.

The V call is TRBV27, the J call TRBJ1-5; 9 bases match TRBD1. The germline gives CDR1 MNHEY, CDR2 SMNVEV (reference sequence). The CDR3 is 13 amino acids. J lost 7 bases, V lost 6 bases, and 4 bases had no gene match. The CDR3 region is CASSQTGGQPQHF. CDR3 DNA: TGTGCCAGCAGCCAGACAGGGGGGCAGCCCCAGCATTTT.

The chain recombines TRBV2 with TRBJ2-3; tentatively, D is TRBD1 (5 bases). The ends were cut back, 4 bases at V and 0 bases at J, with 5 bases in the middle. Germline V lookup: CDR1 SNHLY, CDR2 FYNNEI. The CDR3 is 13 amino acids. This CDR3 reads CASSGQSTDTQYF. CDR3 in DNA: TGTGCCAGCAGTGGACAGAGCACAGATACGCAGTATTTT.